The clone carrying this T cell receptor (beta chain) was observed a handful of times. The same CDR3 arises from other DNA sequences in this sample as well. The investigators reverse transcribed all of the isolated RNA, so they sequenced expressed TCRB transcripts. The data were produced by immunoSEQ multiplex PCR, yet TCRdb's version contains in-frame clones alone and is incomplete. Seen here are about half a million clones, around 28% observed once, and the top ten hold 0.05% to 0.065%. CDR3 length equals 12 residues. V lost 4 bases, J lost 2 bases, and 9 bases lay in between. CDR1 is SQVTM, CDR2 ANQGSEA, per germline. These data are taken from a study of beta chain features in type 1 diabetes.

The receptor's source is a man between 18 and 35 years old in good health. The chain is built from TRBV29-1 and TRBJ2-7, with D perhaps matching TRBD1 (6 bases). Sequences were obtained from naive CD4+ T cells from blood. CDR3 nucleotides: TGCAGCGTTGGACAGGCCACCTACGAGCAGTACTTC. Protein: CSVGQATYEQYF.